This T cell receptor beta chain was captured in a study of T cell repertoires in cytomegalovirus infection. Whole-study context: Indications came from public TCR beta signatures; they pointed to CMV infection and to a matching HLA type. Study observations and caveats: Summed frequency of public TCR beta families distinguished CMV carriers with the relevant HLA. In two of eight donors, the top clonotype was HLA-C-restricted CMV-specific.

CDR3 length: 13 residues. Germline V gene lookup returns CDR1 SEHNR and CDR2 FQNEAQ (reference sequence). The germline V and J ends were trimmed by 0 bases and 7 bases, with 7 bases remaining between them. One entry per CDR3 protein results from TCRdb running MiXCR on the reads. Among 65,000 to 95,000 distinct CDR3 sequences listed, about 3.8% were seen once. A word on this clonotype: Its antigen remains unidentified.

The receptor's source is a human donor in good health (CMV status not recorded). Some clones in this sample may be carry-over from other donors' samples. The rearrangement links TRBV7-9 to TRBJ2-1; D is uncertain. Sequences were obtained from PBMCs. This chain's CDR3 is CASSLALGNEQFF. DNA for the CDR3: TGTGCCAGCAGCTTAGCGCTAGGGAATGAGCAGTTCTTC.